These 27 T cell receptor beta chains originate from one sample sequenced in a study of blood T cells in healthy people across ages. The use of a sample-barcoded 5' primer and a J-beta primer mix characterized a second PCR of about 7 to 12 cycles. TCRdb independently ran MiXCR on the 5' RACE reads; one entry per CDR3 protein. The sample includes almost 1 million distinct CDR3 sequences, 51% of them seen just once. Input material: blood. The receptors come from a woman between 55 and 75 years old in good health.

This clonotype was seen only a few times. The chain uses TRBV6-5 and TRBJ2-2; D uncertain. Deletions cut 8 bases from V and 6 bases from J, with 7 bases between. The V gene's germline CDR1 is MNHEY and CDR2 SVGAGI. The CDR3 extends over 11 amino acids. The CDR3 bases are TGTGCCAGCCGAGCCCCCGGGGAGCTGTTTTTT. Amino acids: CASRAPGELFF.

This rearrangement joins TRBV20-1 to TRBJ2-1; 7 nucleotides match TRBD2. CDR1 and CDR2 from the germline V gene are DFQATT and SNEGSKA (reference sequence). V lost 0 bases and J lost 0; bases outside the gene matches: 8. The CDR3 contains 17 residues. Written as DNA, the CDR3 is TGCAGTGCTAGAGATAGCTCCGGGACTACCTCCTACAATGAGCAGTTCTTC. Translation: CSARDSSGTTSYNEQFF.

The chain links TRBV7-9 to TRBJ2-4; TRBD1 might be the D (5 bases). TRBJ2-7 explains the end of the DNA better; the J call may be wrong. The CDR3 covers 14 residues. CDR1 and CDR2 from the germline V gene are SEHNR and FQNEAQ (reference sequence). CDR3 amino acids: CASSLQGRTYEQYF. DNA of the CDR3: TGTGCCAGCAGCTTACAGGGCAGGACCTACGAGCAGTACTTC.

The chain is built from TRBV6-6 and TRBJ2-5; 8 bases line up with TRBD1. The CDR3 has 16 residues. The J segment lost 11 bases and the V segment lost 0 bases, leaving 14 bases of the junction unmatched. Germline CDR1 and CDR2: MNHNY and SVGAGI (reference sequence). CDR3 loop: CASSYSEVRGPGEQYF. DNA of the CDR3: TGTGCCAGCAGTTACTCAGAGGTCAGGGGGCCCGGGGAGCAGTACTTC.

The V gene is TRBV29-1, the J gene TRBJ1-1, with D unresolved. The length of the CDR3 is 12 residues. The V end was cut by 6 bases, the J end by 1 base, with 9 bases between. The germline V gene encodes CDR1 SQVTM and CDR2 ANQGSEA. The CDR3 region is CSVAHRNTEAFF. CDR3 nucleotides: TGCAGCGTCGCCCACAGGAACACTGAAGCTTTCTTT.

The chain carries TRBV20-1 and TRBJ2-7, with 11 bases fitting TRBD1. CDR1 and CDR2 (germline): DFQATT, SNEGSKA (reference sequence). The junction had 5 bases not matched to a gene; V was cut back by 3 bases and J by 7 bases. The CDR3 is 13 amino acids. DNA of the CDR3: TGCAGTGCTAGGGACAGGGGGCTTGGGGAGCAGTACTTC. Translated, it gives CSARDRGLGEQYF.

The chain combines TRBV2 with TRBJ1-2; 9 nucleotides match TRBD1. V shed 11 bases, J shed 7 bases, and the junction held 14 bases outside the gene matches. The CDR3 consists of 14 residues. The germline CDR1 and CDR2 sequences are SNHLY and FYNNEI. The CDR3 DNA sequence: TGTGCCTGCATAGGGGACAGGGCCAGTGCTGGCTACACCTTC. Translating gives CACIGDRASAGYTF.

V is TRBV21-1 and J is TRBJ1-4. TRBV21-1 is assigned pseudogene status. CDR3 length: 15 residues. CDR3 residues: CASSREAALNEKLFF. The CDR3 nucleotides read TGTGCCAGCAGCAGGGAAGCAGCCCTTAATGAAAAACTGTTTTTT.

In the case of this clonotype: A read error may explain this, as a much larger clone is one base away. The chain employs TRBV5-6 and TRBJ2-1, with TRBD2 identical over 12 bases. V shed 5 bases and J 10 bases; nucleotides not matched to a gene: 10. Germline CDR1 SGHDT, CDR2 YYEEEE. This CDR3 contains 15 residues. Here the CDR3 DNA reads TGTGCCAGCAGGAGACTAGCGGGAGTTGTTCACGAGCAGTTCTTC. Amino acids: CASRRLAGVVHEQFF.

The chain joins TRBV7-9 to TRBJ1-2, with 8 bases lining up with TRBD1. The CDR3 runs to 17 residues. The V and J ends lost 1 base and 2 bases, in that order; junction bases with no gene match: 9. Germline CDR1 reads SEHNR; CDR2 reads FQNEAQ (reference sequence). This chain's CDR3 is CASSLGGRGRINYGYTF. DNA for the CDR3: TGTGCCAGCAGCTTAGGGGGCAGGGGGCGAATAAACTATGGCTACACCTTC.

The chain employs TRBV12-3 or TRBV12-4 and TRBJ1-5; 9 bases are a match to TRBD1. The junction had 9 bases not matched to a gene; V was cut back by 3 bases and J by 9 bases. The CDR3 is 15 residues long. The CDR3 nucleotides read TGTGCCAGCAGTTTTTTGGCGGACAGGGGTTCGCCCCAGCATTTT. Encoded protein: CASSFLADRGSPQHF.

This clonotype was recorded at least ten times. V is TRBV7-2 and J is TRBJ1-5; D gene ambiguous. The CDR3 loop spans 14 amino acids. V lost 5 bases and J 1 base, leaving 9 bases between the germline ends. Germline V lookup: CDR1 SGHTA, CDR2 FQGNSA. CDR3 in amino acids: CASSHRRSNQPQHF. For the CDR3, the DNA is TGTGCCAGCAGCCACCGACGGAGCAATCAGCCCCAGCATTTT. Together with reference TRBV7-2 and TRBJ1-5, the CDR3 gives the full variable domain: GAGVSQSPSNKVTEKGKDVELRCDPISGHTALYWYRQSLGQGLEFLIYFQGNSAPDKSGLPSDRFSAERTGGSVSTLTIQRTQQEDSAVYLCASSHRRSNQPQHFGDGTRLSIL.

This clonotype was counted ten times or more. The chain links TRBV3-1 to TRBJ2-7, with D possibly being TRBD2 (6 bases). This CDR3 is 14 amino acids long. CDR1 LGHDT and CDR2 YNNKEL come from the germline V gene (reference sequence). Trimming took 4 bases from V and 2 from J, leaving 12 bases between them. The CDR3 loop is CASSPGDGAYEQYF. The CDR3 bases are TGTGCCAGCAGCCCGGGGGACGGCGCCTACGAGCAGTACTTC.

The chain uses TRBV5-1 and TRBJ2-7, with D hard to call. V was pared by 3 bases and J by 4 bases, with 11 bases between. CDR1 and CDR2 from the germline V gene are SGHRS and YFSETQ. The CDR3 is 13 amino acids. The DNA of the CDR3 is TGCGCCAGCAGCTCATCTAGAAATTACGAGCAGTACTTC. Its translation is CASSSSRNYEQYF.

V and J are TRBV20-1 and TRBJ2-5; D remains unclear. V lost 6 bases and J lost 2, with 10 bases in between. Per germline, CDR1 DFQATT and CDR2 SNEGSKA (reference sequence). The CDR3 length is 12 residues. The CDR3 sequence: CSASKEQETQYF. DNA for the CDR3: TGCAGTGCAAGTAAGGAACAAGAGACCCAGTACTTC.

The chain couples TRBV12-3 or TRBV12-4 to TRBJ2-2; 15 bases match TRBD2. V gave up 6 bases and J gave up 5 bases; unmatched junction bases: 7. This CDR3 comprises 17 residues. The CDR3 protein is CASRGSGTSGRTGELFF. The CDR3 nucleotides are TGTGCCAGCAGGGGGTCCGGGACTAGCGGGAGGACCGGGGAGCTGTTTTTT.

The chain couples TRBV6-5 to TRBJ1-1, with 8 bases identical to TRBD1. The CDR3 totals 16 residues. Germline trimming cut 4 bases from V and 6 bases from J; bases unmatched to any gene: 13. Germline CDR1 and CDR2: MNHEY and SVGAGI. CDR3 bases: TGTGCCAGCAGTTCAACAAGACAGGGGATTTCGGCTGAAGCTTTCTTT. Translation gives CASSSTRQGISAEAFF.

J is TRBJ2-1 and V is TRBV7-2; TRBD2 matches at 10 bases. Germline V lookup: CDR1 SGHTA, CDR2 FQGNSA. The CDR3 totals 16 residues. V dropped 1 base and J dropped 6; count of bases not matched to a gene: 6. The CDR3 region has the DNA TGTGCCAGCAGCTTAGTGGAGCTAGCGGGAGTCAATGAGCAGTTCTTC. Protein product: CASSLVELAGVNEQFF. The variable domain in full, with the rest retrieved from reference TRBV7-2 and TRBJ2-1, is GAGVSQSPSNKVTEKGKDVELRCDPISGHTALYWYRQSLGQGLEFLIYFQGNSAPDKSGLPSDRFSAERTGGSVSTLTIQRTQQEDSAVYLCASSLVELAGVNEQFFGPGTRLTVL.

This clonotype was counted only a few times. This chain uses TRBV12-3 or TRBV12-4 with TRBJ1-5; D is possibly TRBD1 (5 bases). This CDR3 has 14 amino acids. Trimming pared 6 bases from V and 7 bases from J, leaving 16 bases between. This CDR3 reads CASRLNGGGQPQHF. CDR3 sequence (DNA): TGTGCCAGCAGACTTAATGGGGGGGGGCAGCCCCAGCATTTT.

This chain joins TRBV19 and TRBJ1-2; D unclear. This CDR3 contains 13 residues. Germline CDR1 reads LNHDA; CDR2 reads SQIVND (reference sequence). The V and J ends lost 3 bases and 2 bases respectively, with 7 bases between them. The CDR3 reads CASSMTENYGYTF. DNA for the CDR3: TGTGCCAGTAGTATGACCGAAAACTATGGCTACACCTTC.

V is TRBV29-1 and J is TRBJ2-3; 7 bases agree with TRBD1. Germline V gene sequence: CDR1 SQVTM, CDR2 ANQGSEA. V lost 4 bases and J lost 3; bases outside the gene matches: 10. The CDR3 sequence is 15 residues long. The CDR3 bases are TGCAGCGTTGCTTGGGACAGTTATGGGACAGATACGCAGTATTTT. Translating gives CSVAWDSYGTDTQYF.

This clonotype was detected a few times. This chain uses TRBV4-2 with TRBJ2-6, with unresolved D. The CDR3 runs 16 residues. Looked up from germline, CDR1 is LGHNA and CDR2 is YNFKEQ. The V end was cut by 1 base, the J end by 3 bases, with 10 bases between. Written as DNA, the CDR3 is TGTGCCAGCAGCCAAGTGGTGGGCAATGGGGCCAACGTCCTGACTTTC. The encoded protein is CASSQVVGNGANVLTF.

This clonotype occurred many times. The chain carries TRBV20-1 and TRBJ2-3; D is uncertain. Germline assignment: CDR1 DFQATT and CDR2 SNEGSKA (reference sequence). The CDR3 length is 11 residues. Trimming shortened V by 6 bases and J by 3 bases, and 7 bases separated the two germline ends. Written as DNA, the CDR3 is TGCAGTGCGGAAACAACAGATACGCAGTATTTT. Amino acid sequence: CSAETTDTQYF.

This chain connects TRBV10-3 to TRBJ2-1; D perhaps matches TRBD2 (6 bases). Germline V gene data show CDR1 as ENHRY and CDR2 as SYGVKD. The ends were cut back, 6 bases at V and 10 bases at J, with 13 bases in the middle. This CDR3 is 12 amino acids long. For the CDR3, the DNA is TGTGCCATCAGGGATAGCGGTCCAGAGCAGTTCTTC. This gives the protein CAIRDSGPEQFF.

This clonotype was recorded a few times. V gene TRBV25-1 combines with J gene TRBJ2-5; TRBD1 matches at 7 bases. Germline V gene lookup returns CDR1 MGHDK and CDR2 SYGVNS. Losses at the gene ends were 3 bases for V and 4 bases for J; bases not matched to a gene: 5. The CDR3 covers 14 residues. The CDR3 DNA is TGTGCCAGCAGTGACAGGGGGAAGGGAGAGACCCAGTACTTC. This sequence encodes CASSDRGKGETQYF.

J is TRBJ2-7 and V is TRBV6-6; tentative D call: TRBD1 (6 bases). Germline V gives CDR1 MNHNY, CDR2 SVGAGI (reference sequence). The CDR3 is 16 amino acids. V was pared by 6 bases and J by 0 bases, with 18 bases between. The CDR3 DNA reads as TGTGCCAGCAGACTCACTACAGGGTTTAGCTCCTACGAGCAGTACTTC. Encoded protein: CASRLTTGFSSYEQYF.

The chain links TRBV4-2 to TRBJ2-7; maybe TRBD1 (6 bases). V shed 2 bases and J shed 0 bases, with 29 bases lying between them. The CDR3 runs 21 residues. Germline values: CDR1 LGHNA, CDR2 YNFKEQ. CDR3 loop: CASSQPSWSLTQGWDSYEQYF. For the CDR3, the DNA is TGTGCCAGCAGCCAACCCTCATGGTCCCTCACACAGGGATGGGACTCCTACGAGCAGTACTTC.